The following is a T cell receptor beta chain sequence with its context. Its antigen is not known. This sample is drawn from a study of cytomegalovirus exposure and HLA in healthy donors. Study-wide points: The study flagged some 170 TCR beta chains as cytomegalovirus-associated.

Donors counted as nominally healthy when sampled, yet unrecorded immune exposures were likely. The PCR used 60 Vbeta and 13 Jbeta primers. The protocol was immunoSEQ multiplex PCR, while the TCRdb copy is restricted to in-frame clones and leaves out a portion. This sample's table reports 200,000 to 250,000 clones. V lost 0 bases, J lost 0 bases, and 8 bases lay in between. This CDR3 is 15 amino acids long. Germline V CDR1 and CDR2: SGHRS, YFSETQ. The sequence was collected from a young woman in good health and CMV-seropositive. J is TRBJ2-3 and V is TRBV5-1; tentative D call: TRBD1 (5 bases). The sample consisted of PBMCs. This chain's CDR3 is CASSLGQSSTDTQYF. In nucleotides, the CDR3 is TGCGCCAGCAGCTTGGGACAGTCTAGCACAGATACGCAGTATTTT.